This TCR beta chain stems from a study of response to subunit inactivated influenza vaccine. Study outcomes and limitations: Each seasonal influenza vaccination, the authors suggested, recruits few new T cells.

The trim removed 10 bases at V and 0 bases at J, leaving 7 bases unmatched. Germline V lookup: CDR1 MNHEY, CDR2 SMNVEV (reference sequence). The CDR3 is 14 amino acids. Via MiXCR, TCRdb re-called the RT-PCR reads, giving one row per CDR3 protein. The sample comprises 710,000 or so distinct CDR3 sequences, 15% to 18% of which are singletons, and approximately 10% rests with the top ten. With regard to this clonotype: Its antigen is unknown.

The sequencing used PBMCs from blood, collected about 12 days after vaccination. This sequence originates from a man over 45 who received an inactivated influenza vaccine. This chain joins TRBV27 and TRBJ2-7; 9 bases are a match to TRBD2. The CDR3 sequence is CANLSGGHSYEQYF. The CDR3 DNA reads TGTGCCAACTTAAGCGGGGGGCACTCCTACGAGCAGTACTTC.